What follows are 10 T cell receptor beta chains derived from one specimen sequenced in a study of beta chain features in type 1 diabetes. Expressed TCRB transcripts were sequenced because the isolated RNA had all been reverse transcribed beforehand. Generated by immunoSEQ multiplex PCR, the TCRdb table keeps only in-frame clones and is missing some. The table includes over 700,000 clones, about a sixth detected once. The sequencing input was naive CD4+ T cells from blood. The receptors were sampled from a woman aged 18 to 35 in good health.

There are a few counts of this clone. The genes are TRBV10-3 and TRBJ2-3, with TRBD2 identical over 10 bases. The germline CDR1 and CDR2 sequences are ENHRY and SYGVKD. CDR3 length equals 12 residues. After removal of 10 bases from V and 6 bases from J, the junction contained 4 bases not matched to a gene. Here the CDR3 reads CATTLAGDTQYF. The CDR3 DNA is TGTGCCACTACACTAGCGGGGGATACGCAGTATTTT.

The chain is built from TRBV27 and TRBJ1-4, with a tentative D call TRBD1 (5 bases). The CDR3 sequence is 13 residues long. V was clipped by 8 bases and J by 8 bases, with 15 bases between them. Germline CDR1 and CDR2: MNHEY and SMNVEV (reference sequence). The CDR3 loop is CASVGRGDEKLFF. The CDR3 DNA is TGTGCCAGCGTGGGGAGGGGCGACGAAAAACTGTTTTTT.

This clone was seen only a few times. The sample has other DNA sequences that encode this CDR3 too. The V gene is TRBV5-6, the J gene TRBJ2-7; tentatively, D is TRBD2 (5 bases). V was pared by 5 bases and J by 4 bases, with 10 bases between. Germline V gene data show CDR1 as SGHDT and CDR2 as YYEEEE. The CDR3 has 12 residues. Written as DNA, the CDR3 is TGTGCCAGCAGTCGGACTGGTTACGAGCAGTACTTC. Residues: CASSRTGYEQYF.

The chain uses TRBV29-1 and TRBJ2-7, with TRBD2 matching 13 bases. Germline V gene data show CDR1 as SQVTM and CDR2 as ANQGSEA. The ends lost 6 bases at V and 5 bases at J; junction bases unmatched: 7. This CDR3 has 14 amino acids. DNA for the CDR3: TGCAGCGTACGGGGACTAGCGGGAAATAACGAGCAGTACTTC. This sequence encodes CSVRGLAGNNEQYF.

This clone was recorded a few times. This sequence joins TRBV28 and TRBJ2-6; 7 nucleotides match TRBD2. Germline CDR1 reads MDHEN; CDR2 reads SYDVKM. With 7 bases clipped from V and 3 bases from J, the junction kept 9 bases outside the gene matches. This CDR3 is 16 amino acids long. DNA of the CDR3: TGTGCCAGCACCCATCAGCCGGGAGGTGGGGCCAACGTCCTGACTTTC. It translates to CASTHQPGGGANVLTF. The whole variable domain, filled in from reference TRBV28 and TRBJ2-6, reads DVKVTQSSRYLVKRTGEKVFLECVQDMDHENMFWYRQDPGLGLRLIYFSYDVKMKEKGDIPEGYSVSREKKERFSLILESASTNQTSMYLCASTHQPGGGANVLTFGAGSRLTVL.

This clone was seen only a few times. This chain joins TRBV19 and TRBJ2-1; 7 nucleotides match TRBD2. CDR1 is LNHDA, CDR2 SQIVND, per germline (reference sequence). This CDR3 region has 16 residues. Trimming cost V 5 bases and J 4 bases; bases outside gene matches: 11. The DNA of the CDR3 is TGTGCCAGTAGTGGAAAACTAGCGAGGCGTTACAATGAGCAGTTCTTC. It codes for CASSGKLARRYNEQFF.

This clone was seen a handful of times. The chain joins TRBV4-2 to TRBJ2-1, with TRBD2 as a possible D gene (6 bases). This CDR3 comprises 15 residues. V was cut by 2 bases and J by 6 bases, with 14 bases left in between. In germline, CDR1 is LGHNA, CDR2 YNFKEQ. DNA for the CDR3: TGTGCCAGCAGCCAAATTCAGACTAGTACCAATGAGCAGTTCTTC. It specifies CASSQIQTSTNEQFF.

The chain joins TRBV5-1 to TRBJ2-7; the match to TRBD2 covers 7 bases. J was trimmed by 6 bases and V by 0 bases; bases with no gene match: 6. The CDR3 totals 14 residues. Germline lookup yields CDR1 SGHRS and CDR2 YFSETQ. The DNA of the CDR3 is TGCGCCAGCAGCTTGGCGGCGGGAGAGGGCGAGCAGTACTTC. As protein: CASSLAAGEGEQYF.

This clone was counted a few times. The V and J genes are TRBV5-1 and TRBJ2-5; D may be TRBD2 (6 bases). The germline V gene encodes CDR1 SGHRS and CDR2 YFSETQ. V dropped 0 bases and J dropped 4 bases, with 13 bases sitting between them. This CDR3 has 15 residues. The CDR3 nucleotides are TGCGCCAGCAGCTTGGGTACGTGGGGAGGAGAGACCCAGTACTTC. It yields the protein CASSLGTWGGETQYF.

The genes are TRBV19 and TRBJ2-1, with D unresolved. Trimming took 0 bases from V and 6 from J, leaving 9 bases between them. This CDR3 spans 14 amino acids. Germline-derived CDR1 and CDR2 are LNHDA and SQIVND (reference sequence). CDR3 loop: CASSIDRSTNEQFF. As DNA, the CDR3 is TGTGCCAGTAGTATAGATCGTAGCACCAATGAGCAGTTCTTC.